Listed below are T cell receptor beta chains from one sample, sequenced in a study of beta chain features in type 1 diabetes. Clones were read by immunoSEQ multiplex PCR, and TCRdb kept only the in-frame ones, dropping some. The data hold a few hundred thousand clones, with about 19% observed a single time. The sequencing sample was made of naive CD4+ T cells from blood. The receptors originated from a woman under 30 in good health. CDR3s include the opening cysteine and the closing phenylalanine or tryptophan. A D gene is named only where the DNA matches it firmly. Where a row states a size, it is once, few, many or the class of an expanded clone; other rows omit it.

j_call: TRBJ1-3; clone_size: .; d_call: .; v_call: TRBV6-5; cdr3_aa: CASSLRVYGNTIYF; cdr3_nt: TGTGCCAGCAGTTTGAGGGTCTACGGAAACACCATATATTTT
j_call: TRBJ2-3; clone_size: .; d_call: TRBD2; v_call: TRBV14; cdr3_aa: CASSRLAGGLTDTQYF; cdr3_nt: TGTGCCAGCAGCCGACTAGCGGGGGGGCTTACAGATACGCAGTATTTT
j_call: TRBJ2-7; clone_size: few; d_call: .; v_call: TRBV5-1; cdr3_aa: CASTPGGTGSYEQYF; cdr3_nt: TGCGCCAGCACTCCTGGTGGGACTGGATCCTACGAGCAGTACTTC
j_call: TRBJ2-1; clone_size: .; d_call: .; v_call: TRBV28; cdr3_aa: CASSLYNEQFF; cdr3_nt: TGTGCCAGCAGTCTCTACAATGAGCAGTTCTTC
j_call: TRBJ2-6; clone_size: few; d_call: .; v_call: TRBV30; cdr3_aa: CASTYSGANVLTF; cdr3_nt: TGTGCCTCTACGTACTCTGGGGCCAACGTCCTGACTTTC
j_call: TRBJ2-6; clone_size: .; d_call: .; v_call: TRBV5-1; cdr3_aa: CASSLSPTGANVLTF; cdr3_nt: TGCGCCAGCAGCTTGTCGCCTACTGGGGCCAACGTCCTGACTTTC
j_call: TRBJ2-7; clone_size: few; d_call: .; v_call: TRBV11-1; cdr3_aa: CASSLAGDHGYEQYF; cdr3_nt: TGTGCCAGCAGCTTAGCTGGTGACCACGGGTACGAGCAGTACTTC
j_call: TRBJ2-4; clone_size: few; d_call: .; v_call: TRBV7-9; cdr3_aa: CASSLASGAKNIQYF; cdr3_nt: TGTGCCAGCAGCTTAGCTTCCGGGGCCAAAAACATTCAGTACTTC
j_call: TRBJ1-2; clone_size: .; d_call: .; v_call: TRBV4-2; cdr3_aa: CASSQDIQGVGYTF; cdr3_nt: TGTGCCAGCAGCCAAGATATCCAAGGGGTCGGCTACACCTTC
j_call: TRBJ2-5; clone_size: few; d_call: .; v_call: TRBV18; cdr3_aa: CASSPRPYPGETQYF; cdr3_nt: TGTGCCAGCTCACCGAGACCGTATCCAGGGGAGACCCAGTACTTC
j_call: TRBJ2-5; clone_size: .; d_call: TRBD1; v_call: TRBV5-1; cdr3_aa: CASSLGTGGAETQYF; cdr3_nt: TGCGCCAGCAGCCTAGGGACAGGGGGCGCAGAGACCCAGTACTTC
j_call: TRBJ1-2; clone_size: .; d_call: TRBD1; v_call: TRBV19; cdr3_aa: CASRMTGEEGYTF; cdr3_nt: TGTGCCAGTAGAATGACAGGGGAAGAAGGCTACACCTTC
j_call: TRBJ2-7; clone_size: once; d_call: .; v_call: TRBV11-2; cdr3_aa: CASSSTGRGYEQYF; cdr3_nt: TGTGCCAGCAGCTCGACAGGCAGGGGCTACGAGCAGTACTTC
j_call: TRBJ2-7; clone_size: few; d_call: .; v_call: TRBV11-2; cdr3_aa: CASSQNYNEQYF; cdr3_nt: TGTGCCAGCAGCCAGAACTACAACGAGCAGTACTTC
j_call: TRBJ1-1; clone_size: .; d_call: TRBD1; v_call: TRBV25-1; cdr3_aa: CASSPTTGRNTEAFF; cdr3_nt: TGTGCCAGCAGTCCCACGACAGGGCGAAACACTGAAGCTTTCTTT
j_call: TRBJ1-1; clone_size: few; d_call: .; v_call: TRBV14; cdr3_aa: CASSRHVNLNTEAFF; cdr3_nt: TGTGCCAGCAGCCGACACGTAAACTTGAACACTGAAGCTTTCTTT
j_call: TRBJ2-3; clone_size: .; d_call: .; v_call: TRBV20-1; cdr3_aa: CSAVRGGTQYF; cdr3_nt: TGCAGTGCTGTAAGGGGTGGTACGCAGTATTTT
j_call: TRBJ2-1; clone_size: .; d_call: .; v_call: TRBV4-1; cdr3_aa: CASSQAGSYNEQFF; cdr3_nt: TGCGCCAGCAGCCAAGCGGGATCCTACAATGAGCAGTTCTTC
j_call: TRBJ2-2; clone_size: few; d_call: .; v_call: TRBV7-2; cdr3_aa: CASSLVTGDPTGELFF; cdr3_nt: TGTGCCAGCAGCTTAGTTACGGGGGACCCCACCGGGGAGCTGTTTTTT
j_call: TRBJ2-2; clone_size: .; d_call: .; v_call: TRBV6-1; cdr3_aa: CTTASVNTGELFF; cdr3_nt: TGCACCACGGCTAGCGTTAACACCGGGGAGCTGTTTTTT
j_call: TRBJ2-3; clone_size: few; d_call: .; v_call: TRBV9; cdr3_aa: CASSVLGANTDTQYF; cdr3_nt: TGTGCCAGCAGCGTACTGGGGGCTAATACAGATACGCAGTATTTT
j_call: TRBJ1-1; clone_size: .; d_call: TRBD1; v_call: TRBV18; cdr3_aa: CASSPGTGDPKAFF; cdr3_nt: TGTGCCAGCTCACCAGGGACAGGGGACCCAAAAGCTTTCTTT
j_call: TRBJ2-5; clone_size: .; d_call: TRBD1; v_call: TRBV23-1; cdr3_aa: CASSRDRGCGTQYF; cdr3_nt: TGCGCCAGCAGTCGAGACAGGGGGTGTGGGACCCAGTACTTC
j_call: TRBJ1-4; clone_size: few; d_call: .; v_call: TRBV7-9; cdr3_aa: CASSFGGPHEKLFF; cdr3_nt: TGTGCCAGCAGCTTCGGGGGACCCCATGAAAAACTGTTTTTT
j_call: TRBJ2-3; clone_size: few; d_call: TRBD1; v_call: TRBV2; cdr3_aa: CASKSFRQGGTDTQYF; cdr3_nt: TGTGCCAGCAAATCCTTTCGACAGGGCGGGACAGATACGCAGTATTTT
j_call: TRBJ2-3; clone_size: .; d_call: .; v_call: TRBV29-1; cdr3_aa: CSVAGTLTDTQYF; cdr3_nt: TGCAGCGTCGCCGGGACTCTCACAGATACGCAGTATTTT
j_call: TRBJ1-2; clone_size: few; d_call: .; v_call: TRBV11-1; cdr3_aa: CASSSPQGWGYTF; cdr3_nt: TGTGCCAGCAGCTCGCCACAGGGTTGGGGCTACACCTTC
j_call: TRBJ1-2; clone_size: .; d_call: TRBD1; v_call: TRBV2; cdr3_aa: CASSGDRTYGYTF; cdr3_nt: TGTGCCAGCAGTGGGGACAGGACCTATGGCTACACCTTC
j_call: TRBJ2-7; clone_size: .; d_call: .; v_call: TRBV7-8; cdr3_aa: CASTVNSFSYEQYF; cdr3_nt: TGTGCCAGCACCGTTAACAGCTTCTCCTACGAGCAGTACTTC
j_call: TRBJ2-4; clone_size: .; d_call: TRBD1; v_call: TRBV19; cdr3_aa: CASSIGQAPAKNIQYF; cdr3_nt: TGTGCCAGTAGTATCGGACAGGCCCCAGCCAAAAACATTCAGTACTTC
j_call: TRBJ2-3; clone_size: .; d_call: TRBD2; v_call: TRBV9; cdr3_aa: CASSRTSGRMGDTQYF; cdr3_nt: TGTGCCAGCAGTCGTACTAGCGGGAGAATGGGAGATACGCAGTATTTT
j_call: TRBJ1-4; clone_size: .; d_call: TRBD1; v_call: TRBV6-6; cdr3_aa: CASRQQGNNEKLFF; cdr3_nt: TGTGCCAGCAGGCAACAGGGGAATAATGAAAAACTGTTTTTT
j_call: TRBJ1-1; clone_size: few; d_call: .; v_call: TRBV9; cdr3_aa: CASSALNTEAFF; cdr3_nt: TGTGCCAGCAGCGCCCTCAACACTGAAGCTTTCTTT
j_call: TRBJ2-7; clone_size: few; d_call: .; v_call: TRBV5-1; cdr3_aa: CASSPARISSTDEQYF; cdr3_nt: TGCGCCAGCAGCCCCGCCAGGATTTCGTCTACCGACGAGCAGTACTTC
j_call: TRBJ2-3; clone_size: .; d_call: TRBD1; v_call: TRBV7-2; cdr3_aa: CASSLMGQGYDTQYF; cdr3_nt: TGTGCCAGCAGCTTGATGGGACAGGGGTACGATACGCAGTATTTT
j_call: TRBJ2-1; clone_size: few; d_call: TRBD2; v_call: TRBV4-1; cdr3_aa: CASSQGTRLAGSNYNEQFF; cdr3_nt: TGCGCCAGCAGCCAAGGGACAAGACTAGCGGGAAGCAACTACAATGAGCAGTTCTTC
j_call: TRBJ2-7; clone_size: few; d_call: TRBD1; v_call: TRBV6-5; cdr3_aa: CASSIRQGAYEQYF; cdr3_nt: TGTGCCAGCAGTATTAGACAGGGGGCTTACGAGCAGTACTTC
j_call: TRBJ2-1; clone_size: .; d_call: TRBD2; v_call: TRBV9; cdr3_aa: CASSPQRGPSYNEQFF; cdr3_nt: TGTGCCAGCAGCCCGCAGCGGGGTCCTTCCTACAATGAGCAGTTCTTC
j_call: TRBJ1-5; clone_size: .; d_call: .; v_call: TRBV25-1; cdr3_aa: CASSTTGSNQPQHF; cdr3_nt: TGTGCCAGCAGTACCACAGGGTCCAATCAGCCCCAGCATTTT
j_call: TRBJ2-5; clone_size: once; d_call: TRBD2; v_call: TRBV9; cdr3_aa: CASSFGTSGGETQYF; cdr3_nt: TGTGCCAGCAGCTTCGGGACTAGCGGGGGTGAGACCCAGTACTTC
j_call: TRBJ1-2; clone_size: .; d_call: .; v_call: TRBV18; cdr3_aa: CASSPGAESYGYTF; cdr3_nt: TGTGCCAGCTCACCAGGGGCAGAGAGCTATGGCTACACCTTC
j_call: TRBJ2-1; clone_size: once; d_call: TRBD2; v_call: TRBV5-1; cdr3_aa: CASSPGLAGGPGTYNEQFF; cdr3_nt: TGCGCCAGCAGCCCCGGACTAGCGGGGGGGCCGGGGACCTACAATGAGCAGTTCTTC
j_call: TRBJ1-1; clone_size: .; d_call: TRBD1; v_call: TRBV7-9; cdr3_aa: CASSWGQANTEAFF; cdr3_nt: TGTGCCAGCAGCTGGGGACAGGCGAACACTGAAGCTTTCTTT
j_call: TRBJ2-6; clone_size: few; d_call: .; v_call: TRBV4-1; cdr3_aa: CASSQFGGGSRSGANVLTF; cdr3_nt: TGCGCCAGCAGCCAATTTGGGGGAGGATCACGCTCTGGGGCCAACGTCCTGACTTTC
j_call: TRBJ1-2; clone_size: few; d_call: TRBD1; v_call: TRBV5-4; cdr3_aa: CASSLDWDRGYGYTF; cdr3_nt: TGTGCCAGCAGCTTGGATTGGGACAGGGGCTATGGCTACACCTTC
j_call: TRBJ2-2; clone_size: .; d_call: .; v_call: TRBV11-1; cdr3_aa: CASSLGGANTGELFF; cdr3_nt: TGTGCCAGCAGCCTCGGGGGAGCGAACACCGGGGAGCTGTTTTTT
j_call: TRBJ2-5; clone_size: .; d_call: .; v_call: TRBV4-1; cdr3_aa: CASSRGSGTNIETQYF; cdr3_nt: TGCGCCAGCAGCCGAGGCTCCGGGACAAACATCGAGACCCAGTACTTC
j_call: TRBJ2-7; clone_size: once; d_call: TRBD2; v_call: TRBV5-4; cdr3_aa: CASSPDGGSYEQYF; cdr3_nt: TGTGCCAGCAGCCCCGATGGCGGGAGTTACGAGCAGTACTTC
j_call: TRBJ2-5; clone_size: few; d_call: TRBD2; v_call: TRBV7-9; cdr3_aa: CASSQRTSGSTAQETQYF; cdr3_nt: TGTGCCAGCAGCCAGAGGACTAGCGGGAGCACAGCCCAAGAGACCCAGTACTTC
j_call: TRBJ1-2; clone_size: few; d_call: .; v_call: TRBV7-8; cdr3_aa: CASSLAPGGPGYTF; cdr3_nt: TGTGCCAGCAGCTTAGCGCCCGGGGGACCTGGCTACACCTTC
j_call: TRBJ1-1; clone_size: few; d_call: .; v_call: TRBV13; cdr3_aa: CASSPQPHGTEAFF; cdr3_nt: TGTGCCAGCAGCCCTCAACCGCACGGCACTGAAGCTTTCTTT